This TCR beta chain was documented in a study of T cell repertoires in cytomegalovirus infection. Findings of the study overall: It was HLA-C-restricted CMV-specific TCR beta clonotypes that dominated the response ex vivo.

Germline V lookup: CDR1 LNHDA, CDR2 SQIVND (reference sequence). The CDR3 is 14 amino acids. V lost 6 bases, J lost 0 bases, and 9 bases lay in between. Via MiXCR, TCRdb re-called the reads, giving one row per CDR3 protein. The sample consists of approximately 100,000 distinct CDR3 sequences, roughly a quarter of them appearing once. Many counts were recorded for this clonotype. What it binds is unknown. The gene calls are TRBV19 and TRBJ2-1; D tentatively fits TRBD1 or TRBD2 (5 bases each). The TCR originated in a human donor in good health (CMV status not recorded). Some clones in this sample may be carry-over from other donors' samples. Source material: CD8+ T cells from PBMCs. CDR3: CASSGAPSYNEQFF. The DNA for the CDR3 is TGTGCCAGTAGCGGGGCTCCCTCCTACAATGAGCAGTTCTTC.